This T cell receptor (beta chain) was captured in a study of blood T cell repertoires in COVID-19. Study context: In each case, the material was cDNA or gDNA derived from T cells, B-cell-depleted T cells, or PBMCs.

Original processing notes: Reference gene primers were amplified, and this amplification served to estimate nucleated cell counts. Measured with immunoSEQ multiplex PCR; TCRdb has only the in-frame clones, and not every one. V and J calls and clone size are copied from that table; D and trimming were computed from the DNA. The repertoire includes tens of thousands of clones, around four fifths of them detected once, and about a sixth sits in the top ten. Germline V gene lookup returns CDR1 SQVTM and CDR2 ANQGSEA. The CDR3 contains 13 residues. J was trimmed by 7 bases and V by 5 bases; bases with no gene match: 7.

The specimen sequenced was peripheral blood. The TCR was taken from a man between 65 and 85 years old with acute or convalescent COVID-19. The chain carries TRBV29-1 and TRBJ2-1, with TRBD1 matching 8 bases. CDR3 region: CSVPQGAGNEQFF. As DNA, the CDR3 is TGCAGCGTTCCGCAGGGGGCGGGAAATGAGCAGTTCTTC.